The following is a TCR beta chain sequence with its context. Generated by immunoSEQ multiplex PCR, the TCRdb table keeps only in-frame clones and is missing some. The sample lists approximately 140,000 clones, 84% occurring once. These data belong to a study of blood T cell repertoires in COVID-19. Looking at the study overall: Whether acute or convalescent, the COVID-19 samples came from the United States, Italy and Spain. T cells, B-cell-depleted T cells, or PBMCs provided the cDNA or gDNA that served as material.

Germline lookup yields CDR1 LNHDA and CDR2 SQIVND (reference sequence). CDR3 size: 13 residues. Between the trimmed V and J ends, which lost 4 bases and 5 bases, there was a span of 11 bases. The Seattle patients, enrolled during active infection, were followed longitudinally. This rearrangement joins TRBV19 to TRBJ1-1; a possible D gene is TRBD1 (6 bases). Sequencing was performed on peripheral blood. This sequence was found in a man under 40 with COVID-19, enrolled during active disease. CDR3 nucleotide sequence: TGTGCCAGTAGTACCACAGGGTTAACTGAAGCTTTCTTT. It is translated as CASSTTGLTEAFF.